This entry features one TCR beta chain sequence. The antigen remains undetermined. The sample originates from a study of human T cells and chemical hapten exposure. Sample time point: pre-sensitization, week 0. Treatment denoted: therapeutic diphenylcyclopropenone sensitization with weekly scalp DPC. Unfractionated whole blood yielded the extracted total RNA. The CDR3 extends over 17 amino acids. Trimming left V 0 bases short and J 4 bases short, with 16 bases between. The germline gives CDR1 KGHSH, CDR2 LQKENI. Study findings and constraints: Since the donors had alopecia, their immune response may not be the same as that of healthy people.

TCRdb processed the RACE reads anew with MiXCR; each CDR3 protein has one entry. Of more than 100,000 distinct CDR3 sequences detected, around an eighth appear once; the ten largest clones hold around 2.7%. This specimen consisted of whole blood, obtained in connection with sensitization to the hapten diphenylcyclopropenone (DPC). The rearrangement joins TRBV18 to TRBJ2-1; D may be TRBD1 (5 bases). The TCR was taken from a young woman with alopecia areata. Some clones in this sample may be carry-over from other donors' samples. In DNA, the CDR3 is TGTGCCAGCTCACCACCTGGGTTCGCAGGGATATACAATGAGCAGTTCTTC. It is translated as CASSPPGFAGIYNEQFF.